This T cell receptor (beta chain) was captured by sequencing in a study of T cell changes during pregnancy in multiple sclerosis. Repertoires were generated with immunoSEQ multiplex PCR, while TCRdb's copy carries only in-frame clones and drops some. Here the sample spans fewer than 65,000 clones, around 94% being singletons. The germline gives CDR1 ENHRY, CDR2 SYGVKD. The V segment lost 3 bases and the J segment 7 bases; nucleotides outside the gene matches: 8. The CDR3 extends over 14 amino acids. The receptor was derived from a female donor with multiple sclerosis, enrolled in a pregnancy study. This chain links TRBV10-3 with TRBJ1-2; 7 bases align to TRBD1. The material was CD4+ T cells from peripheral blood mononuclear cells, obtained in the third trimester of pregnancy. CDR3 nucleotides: TGTGCCATCAGTGAAAGTGACAGGGACCGTGGCTACACCTTC. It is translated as CAISESDRDRGYTF.